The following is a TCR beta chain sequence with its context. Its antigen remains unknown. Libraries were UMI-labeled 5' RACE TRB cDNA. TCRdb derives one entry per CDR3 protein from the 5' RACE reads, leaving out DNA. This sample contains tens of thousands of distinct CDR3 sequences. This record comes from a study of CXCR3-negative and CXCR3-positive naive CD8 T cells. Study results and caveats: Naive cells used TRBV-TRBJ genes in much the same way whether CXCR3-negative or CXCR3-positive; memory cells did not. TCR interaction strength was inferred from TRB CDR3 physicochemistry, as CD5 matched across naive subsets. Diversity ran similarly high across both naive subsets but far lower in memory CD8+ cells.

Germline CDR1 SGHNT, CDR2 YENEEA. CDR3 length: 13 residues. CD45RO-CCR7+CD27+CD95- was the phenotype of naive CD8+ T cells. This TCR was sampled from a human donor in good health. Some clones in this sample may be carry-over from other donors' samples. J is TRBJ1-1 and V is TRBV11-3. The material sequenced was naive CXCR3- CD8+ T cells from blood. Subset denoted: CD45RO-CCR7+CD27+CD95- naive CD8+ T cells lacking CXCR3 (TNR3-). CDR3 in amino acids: CASSLPGLAEAFF.